A selection of T cell receptor beta chains follows, all from one sample in a study of cytomegalovirus exposure and HLA in healthy donors. Assay: immunoSEQ multiplex PCR; the TCRdb copy retains only in-frame clones and omits some. The sample records more than 150,000 clones, around 80% being singletons. What was sequenced was PBMCs. Receptors were obtained from a girl between 10 and 17 years old in good health and CMV-seropositive. Each CDR3 is given with its conserved first and last residue. The order of the fields is J gene, V gene, CDR3 protein.

J: TRBJ2-7
V: TRBV6-1
CDR3: CASSAQRGVGPPPPEQYF

J: TRBJ1-2
V: TRBV19
CDR3: CASSISPDNYGYTF

J: TRBJ2-5
V: TRBV30
CDR3: CAWSRPGGREQYF

J: TRBJ1-2
V: TRBV30
CDR3: CAWSSNRVAGYTF

J: TRBJ1-1
V: TRBV11-2
CDR3: CASSPDLGGTEAFF

J: TRBJ2-1
V: TRBV11-1
CDR3: CASSPLRTSLGDEQFF

J: TRBJ2-7
V: TRBV27
CDR3: CASSLKAQGAYEQYF

J: TRBJ1-4
V: TRBV4-2
CDR3: CASSRTGGADEKLFF

J: TRBJ1-2
V: TRBV15
CDR3: CATSTGQNYGYTF

J: TRBJ1-5
V: TRBV5-1
CDR3: CASSLGGYSNQPQHF

J: TRBJ1-3
V: TRBV28
CDR3: CACKGTGRNTIYF

J: TRBJ2-3
V: TRBV6-5
CDR3: CASSYRDFTDTQYF

J: TRBJ2-5
V: TRBV7-2
CDR3: CASSLVNGGRARRETQYF

J: TRBJ1-2
V: TRBV29-1
CDR3: CSVWLAGYTF

J: TRBJ2-5
V: TRBV10-3
CDR3: CAISEMSSPQETQYF

J: TRBJ2-2
V: TRBV5-1
CDR3: CASSRDTGELFF

J: TRBJ2-3
V: TRBV11-2
CDR3: CASSLAGRERTDTQYF

J: TRBJ1-4
V: TRBV5-4
CDR3: CASSPYGATNEKLFF

J: TRBJ2-6
V: TRBV6-6
CDR3: CASSYWGDSGANVLTF

J: TRBJ2-6
V: TRBV5-6
CDR3: CASSAPGGANVLTF

J: TRBJ2-5
V: TRBV7-8
CDR3: CASSTRTGGAWEETQYF

J: TRBJ2-7
V: TRBV30
CDR3: CAWATSSYEQYF

J: TRBJ2-5
V: TRBV4-3
CDR3: CTYREWRTGETQYF

J: TRBJ1-4
V: TRBV2
CDR3: CASVRGLATNEKLFF

J: TRBJ2-7
V: TRBV7-6
CDR3: CASSPEVSYEQYF

J: TRBJ2-7
V: TRBV9
CDR3: CASSPKGTLAYEQYF

J: TRBJ2-1
V: TRBV2
CDR3: CASRDRGSYNEQFF

J: TRBJ2-5
V: TRBV5-1
CDR3: CASSLRTRVETQYF

J: TRBJ2-3
V: TRBV9
CDR3: CASSVSGGITDTQYF

J: TRBJ2-1
V: TRBV5-1
CDR3: CASSNTSGVYNEQFF

J: TRBJ1-1
V: TRBV7-3
CDR3: CASSPQGVNTEAFF

J: TRBJ2-3
V: TRBV30
CDR3: CAWGDSVTDTQYF

J: TRBJ2-1
V: TRBV6-6
CDR3: CASSYPLTDRSNEQFF

J: TRBJ2-7
V: TRBV6-5
CDR3: CASSRHSPNVYEQYF

J: TRBJ2-2
V: TRBV19
CDR3: CATRGLAGVIGELFF

J: TRBJ2-1
V: TRBV5-1
CDR3: CASSGGTGGFNEQFF

J: TRBJ2-3
V: TRBV4-1
CDR3: CASSQARNRGVPDTQYF

J: TRBJ2-1
V: TRBV6-5
CDR3: CATHRGGEQFF

J: TRBJ2-1
V: TRBV7-6
CDR3: CATGSYNEQFF

J: TRBJ1-3
V: TRBV6-1
CDR3: CASSWTGSIYF

J: TRBJ2-5
V: TRBV2
CDR3: CASNRLQETQYF

J: TRBJ2-3
V: TRBV2
CDR3: CASSPGRLAGRSDTQYF

J: TRBJ2-5
V: TRBV6-1
CDR3: CASIFWAGSKETQYF

J: TRBJ1-5
V: TRBV2
CDR3: CASSELGPDQPQHF

J: TRBJ2-4
V: TRBV6-1
CDR3: CASRIQGGGDIQYF

J: TRBJ2-1
V: TRBV5-4
CDR3: CASSLDSGRANEQFF

J: TRBJ2-5
V: TRBV6-1
CDR3: CASSSGQGRRETQYF